These T cell receptor beta chains were read from a single sample in a study of naive and memory T cell subsets. Via MiXCR, TCRdb re-called the UMI-ligation and nested PCR reads, giving one row per CDR3 protein. The sample lists more than 95,000 distinct CDR3 sequences, approximately 15% occurring once. The sequenced sample consisted of naive CD8+ T cells from blood. The receptors originated from a human donor in good health. Both conserved end residues are part of each CDR3. The D gene is left open where the match is weak. The size of a clone is reported for some rows only, either as once, few or many, or as a class for expanded clones.

cdr3_nt: TGTGCCAGCAGCCCTACTAGTAGGTCCGCAGATACGCAGTATTTT
cdr3_aa: CASSPTSRSADTQYF
d_call: NA
j_call: TRBJ2-3
clone_size: NA
v_call: TRBV7-9

cdr3_nt: TGTGCCACCAGTGATTTACGGGTATCCTACAATGAGCAGTTCTTC
cdr3_aa: CATSDLRVSYNEQFF
d_call: NA
j_call: TRBJ2-1
clone_size: NA
v_call: TRBV24-1

cdr3_nt: TGTGCCACCAGTGAGCCTGGGACAGGGGGCTGGACAGATACGCAGTATTTT
cdr3_aa: CATSEPGTGGWTDTQYF
d_call: TRBD1
j_call: TRBJ2-3
clone_size: few
v_call: TRBV24-1

cdr3_nt: TGCGCCAGCAGCTCTCCATTGCGGGACACTGAAGCTTTCTTT
cdr3_aa: CASSSPLRDTEAFF
d_call: NA
j_call: TRBJ1-1
clone_size: few
v_call: TRBV5-1

cdr3_nt: TGCGCCAGCAGCCTCGACAAAGGAACCAGGGGGGAAGCTTTCTTT
cdr3_aa: CASSLDKGTRGEAFF
d_call: TRBD1
j_call: TRBJ1-1
clone_size: NA
v_call: TRBV4-3

cdr3_nt: TGTGCCAGCAGCCAAGCGTGGTACGAGCAGTACTTC
cdr3_aa: CASSQAWYEQYF
d_call: NA
j_call: TRBJ2-7
clone_size: NA
v_call: TRBV5-6

cdr3_nt: TGTGCCAGCAGCTTAGGGACAGGGGTTAGGACTGAAGCTTTCTTT
cdr3_aa: CASSLGTGVRTEAFF
d_call: TRBD1
j_call: TRBJ1-1
clone_size: many
v_call: TRBV11-1

cdr3_nt: TGTGCCAGCAGCACTCGGACTAGCGGGAGTGCCTACGAGCAGTACTTC
cdr3_aa: CASSTRTSGSAYEQYF
d_call: TRBD2
j_call: TRBJ2-7
clone_size: NA
v_call: TRBV11-3

cdr3_nt: TGTGCCAGCAGCCGAGGGGCGGGGAACACTGAAGCTTTCTTT
cdr3_aa: CASSRGAGNTEAFF
d_call: NA
j_call: TRBJ1-1
clone_size: NA
v_call: TRBV6-5

cdr3_nt: TGCAGCGTTGTTTTCTACAATGAGCAGTTCTTC
cdr3_aa: CSVVFYNEQFF
d_call: NA
j_call: TRBJ2-1
clone_size: NA
v_call: TRBV29-1

cdr3_nt: TGCAGTGCTCAGGCCCCCAGCGGGAGGTCCTACAATGAGCAGTTCTTC
cdr3_aa: CSAQAPSGRSYNEQFF
d_call: TRBD2
j_call: TRBJ2-1
clone_size: NA
v_call: TRBV20-1

cdr3_nt: TGTGCCAGCAGCCAGCCAGGGGACCCAGATACGCAGTATTTT
cdr3_aa: CASSQPGDPDTQYF
d_call: NA
j_call: TRBJ2-3
clone_size: NA
v_call: TRBV7-9

cdr3_nt: TGTGCCAGCAGCTCTCCGGGGAGCTTCGCTACGCAGTATTTT
cdr3_aa: CASSSPGSFATQYF
d_call: NA
j_call: TRBJ2-3
clone_size: many
v_call: TRBV7-9

cdr3_nt: TGCGCCAGCAGCCAAGATTCAGGGCTAAATAAGACCCAGTACTTC
cdr3_aa: CASSQDSGLNKTQYF
d_call: NA
j_call: TRBJ2-5
clone_size: many
v_call: TRBV4-3

cdr3_nt: TGTGCCAGCAGTTTATCCCGGTCTCGAGCTTTCTTT
cdr3_aa: CASSLSRSRAFF
d_call: NA
j_call: TRBJ1-1
clone_size: NA
v_call: TRBV28